This T cell receptor beta chain was retrieved from a study of beta chain features in type 1 diabetes. Whole-study findings and limits: Amplification by PCR could prefer shorter templates, with the same effect in patients and controls. Shorter TCRB CDR3s, moderately but significantly so, were found in Type 1 diabetes patients in all four CD4+ subsets. Junctions at VDJ sites from type 1 diabetes patients had fewer insertions and more deletions.

Cell sorting via CD45RO/CCR7/CD25/CD127/CD95/CD27 was performed to obtain CD4+ naive, central memory, regulatory and stem cell-like memory cells. Germline CDR1 is SGHRS and CDR2 is YFSETQ. The CDR3 is 13 amino acids. Trimming removed 6 bases at V and 4 bases at J, with 12 bases between. What was sequenced were expressed TCRB transcripts, since all of the isolated RNA had been reverse transcribed. Clones were read by immunoSEQ multiplex PCR, and TCRdb kept only the in-frame ones, dropping some. The repertoire includes tens of thousands of clones, 49% of them detected once, and 0.3% sits in the top ten. In the case of this clone: The antigen is not known.

This sequence originates from a man under 40 with type 1 diabetes. The rearrangement uses TRBV5-1 and TRBJ2-3, with D tentatively TRBD1 (5 bases). The sample taken for sequencing was stem cell memory CD4+ T cells from blood. CDR3 nucleotide sequence: TGCGCCAGCAAGGGGATAGGAGCAGATACGCAGTATTTT. The encoded protein is CASKGIGADTQYF.